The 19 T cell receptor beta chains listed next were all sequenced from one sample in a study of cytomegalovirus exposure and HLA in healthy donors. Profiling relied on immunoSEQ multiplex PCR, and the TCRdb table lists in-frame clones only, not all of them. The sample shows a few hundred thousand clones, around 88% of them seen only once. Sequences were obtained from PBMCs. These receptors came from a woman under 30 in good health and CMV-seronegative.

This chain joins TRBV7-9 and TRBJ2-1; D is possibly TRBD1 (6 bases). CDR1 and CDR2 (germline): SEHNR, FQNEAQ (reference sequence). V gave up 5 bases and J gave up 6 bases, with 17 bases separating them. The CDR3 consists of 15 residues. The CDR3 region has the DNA TGTGCCAGCAGCCGCGACAGGAAAACCGCCAATGAGCAGTTCTTC. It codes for CASSRDRKTANEQFF.

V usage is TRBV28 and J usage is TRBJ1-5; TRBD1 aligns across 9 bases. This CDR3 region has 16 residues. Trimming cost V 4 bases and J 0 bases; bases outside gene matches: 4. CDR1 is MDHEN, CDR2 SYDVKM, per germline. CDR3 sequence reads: CASSSGTGYSNQPQHF. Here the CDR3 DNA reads TGTGCCAGCAGTTCGGGGACAGGGTATAGCAATCAGCCCCAGCATTTT.

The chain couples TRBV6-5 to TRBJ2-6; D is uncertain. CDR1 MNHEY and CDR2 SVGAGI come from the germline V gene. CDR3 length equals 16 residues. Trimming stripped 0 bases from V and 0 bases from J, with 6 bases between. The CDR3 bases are TGTGCCAGCAGTTACTCGAGACACTCTGGGGCCAACGTCCTGACTTTC. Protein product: CASSYSRHSGANVLTF.

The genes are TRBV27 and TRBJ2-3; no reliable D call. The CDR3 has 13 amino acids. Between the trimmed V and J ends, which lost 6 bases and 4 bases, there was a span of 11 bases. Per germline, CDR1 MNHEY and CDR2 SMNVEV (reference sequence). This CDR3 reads CASRQIESDTQYF. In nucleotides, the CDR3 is TGTGCCAGCAGACAGATTGAGTCAGATACGCAGTATTTT.

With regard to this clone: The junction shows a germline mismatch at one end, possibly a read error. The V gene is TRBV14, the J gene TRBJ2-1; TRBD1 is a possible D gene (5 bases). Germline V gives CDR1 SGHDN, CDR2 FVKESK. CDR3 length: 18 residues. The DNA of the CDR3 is TGTGCCAGCAGCGAAGAATTTCCCCACAGGCCGGCCTACAATGAGCAGTTCTTC. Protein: CASSEEFPHRPAYNEQFF. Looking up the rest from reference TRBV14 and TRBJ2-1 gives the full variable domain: EAGVTQFPSHSVIEKGQTVTLRCDPISGHDNLYWYRRVMGKEIKFLLHFVKESKQDESGMPNNRFLAERTGGTYSTLKVQPAELEDSGVYFCASSEEFPHRPAYNEQFFGPGTRLTVL.

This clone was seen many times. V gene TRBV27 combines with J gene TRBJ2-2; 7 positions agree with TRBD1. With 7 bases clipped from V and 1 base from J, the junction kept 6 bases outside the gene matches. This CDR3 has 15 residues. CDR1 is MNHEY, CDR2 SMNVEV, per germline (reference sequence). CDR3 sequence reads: CASTPDRENTGELFF. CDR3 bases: TGTGCCAGCACTCCAGACAGGGAGAACACCGGGGAGCTGTTTTTT.

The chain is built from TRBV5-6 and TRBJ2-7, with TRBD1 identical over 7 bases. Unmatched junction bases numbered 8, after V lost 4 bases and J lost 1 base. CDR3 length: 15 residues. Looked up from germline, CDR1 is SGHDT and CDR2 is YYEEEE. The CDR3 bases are TGTGCCAGCAGCCTAGGGACAGTCGAGTCCTACGAGCAGTACTTC. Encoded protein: CASSLGTVESYEQYF.

DNA for the CDR3: TGTGCCAGCAGTAAAAGCGGGATGGTTACCGGGGAGCTGTTTTTT. Translated, it gives CASSKSGMVTGELFF. The chain couples TRBV28 to TRBJ2-2; TRBD2 matches 7 bases. Germline V gene data show CDR1 as MDHEN and CDR2 as SYDVKM. The CDR3 runs to 15 residues. V lost 5 bases, J lost 5 bases, and 8 bases stayed unmatched.

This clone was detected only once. CDR3 protein: CNRQGNGYTF. The CDR3 DNA is TGCAATCGACAGGGGAATGGCTACACCTTC. The genes are TRBV20-1 and TRBJ1-2; 8 nucleotides agree with TRBD1. There are 10 residues in the CDR3. In germline, CDR1 is DFQATT, CDR2 SNEGSKA (reference sequence).

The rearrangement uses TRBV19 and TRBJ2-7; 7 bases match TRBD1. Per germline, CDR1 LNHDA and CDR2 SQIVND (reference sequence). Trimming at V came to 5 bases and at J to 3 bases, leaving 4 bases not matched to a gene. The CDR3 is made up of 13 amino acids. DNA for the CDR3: TGTGCCAGTAGTGCAAGGGACAGCTACGAGCAGTACTTC. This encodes CASSARDSYEQYF.

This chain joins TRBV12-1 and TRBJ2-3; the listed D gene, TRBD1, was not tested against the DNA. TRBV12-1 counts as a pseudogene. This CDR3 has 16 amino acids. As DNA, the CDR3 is TGTGCCAGCAGCCCCAAGGGACAGGCGCGCCCCTATACGCAGTATTTT. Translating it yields CASSPKGQARPYTQYF.

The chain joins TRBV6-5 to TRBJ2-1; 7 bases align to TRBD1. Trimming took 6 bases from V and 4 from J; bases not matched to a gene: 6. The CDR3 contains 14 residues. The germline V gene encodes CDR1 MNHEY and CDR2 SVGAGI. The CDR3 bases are TGTGCCAGCAGGCCTCCGGGACAGTACAATGAGCAGTTCTTC. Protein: CASRPPGQYNEQFF.

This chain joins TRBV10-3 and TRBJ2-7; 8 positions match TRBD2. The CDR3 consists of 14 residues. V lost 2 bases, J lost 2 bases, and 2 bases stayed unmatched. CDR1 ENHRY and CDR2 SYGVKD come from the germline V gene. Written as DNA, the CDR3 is TGTGCCATCAGTGAGAGAGCGGGAGCCTACGAGCAGTACTTC. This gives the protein CAISERAGAYEQYF.

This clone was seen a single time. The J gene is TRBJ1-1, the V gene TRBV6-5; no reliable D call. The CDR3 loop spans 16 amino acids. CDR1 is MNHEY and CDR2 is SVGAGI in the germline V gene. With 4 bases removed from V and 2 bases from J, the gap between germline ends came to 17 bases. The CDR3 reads CASSWRHTVGNTEAFF. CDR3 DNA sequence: TGTGCCAGCAGTTGGCGACATACAGTGGGCAACACTGAAGCTTTCTTT.

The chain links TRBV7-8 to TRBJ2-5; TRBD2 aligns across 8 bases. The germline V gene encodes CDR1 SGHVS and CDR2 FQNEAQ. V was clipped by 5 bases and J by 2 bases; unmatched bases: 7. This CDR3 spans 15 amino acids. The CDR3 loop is CASSPRTSQQETQYF. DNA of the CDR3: TGTGCCAGCAGCCCCCGGACTAGCCAACAAGAGACCCAGTACTTC.

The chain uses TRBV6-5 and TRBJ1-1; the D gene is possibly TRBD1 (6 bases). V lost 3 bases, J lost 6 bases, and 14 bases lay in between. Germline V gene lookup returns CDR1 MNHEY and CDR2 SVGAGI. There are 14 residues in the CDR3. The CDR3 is CASSYGSGVAEAFF. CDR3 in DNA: TGTGCCAGCAGTTATGGGTCAGGGGTCGCTGAAGCTTTCTTT.

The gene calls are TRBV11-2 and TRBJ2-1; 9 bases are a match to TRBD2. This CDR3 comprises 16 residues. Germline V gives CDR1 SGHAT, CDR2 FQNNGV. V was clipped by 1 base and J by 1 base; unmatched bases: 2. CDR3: CASSLGAGGSYNEQFF. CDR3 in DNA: TGTGCCAGCAGCTTAGGCGCGGGAGGGTCCTACAATGAGCAGTTCTTC.

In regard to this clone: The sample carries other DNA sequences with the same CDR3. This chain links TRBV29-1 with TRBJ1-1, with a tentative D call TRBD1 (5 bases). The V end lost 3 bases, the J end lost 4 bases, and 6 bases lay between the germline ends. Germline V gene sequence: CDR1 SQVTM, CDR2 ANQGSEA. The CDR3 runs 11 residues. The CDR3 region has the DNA TGCAGCGTTGATAGGGGCACTGAAGCTTTCTTT. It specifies CSVDRGTEAFF.

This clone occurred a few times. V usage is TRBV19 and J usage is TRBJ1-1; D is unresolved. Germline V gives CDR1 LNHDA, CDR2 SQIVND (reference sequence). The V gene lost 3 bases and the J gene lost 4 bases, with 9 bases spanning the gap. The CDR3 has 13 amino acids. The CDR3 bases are TGTGCCAGTAGTATGCACGGTGGCACTGAAGCTTTCTTT. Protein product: CASSMHGGTEAFF.